Listed below are T cell receptor beta chains from one sample, sequenced in a study of blood T cells in healthy people across ages. TCRdb processed the 5' RACE reads anew with MiXCR; each CDR3 protein has one entry. The data show about 1.4 million distinct CDR3 sequences, 45% to 70% seen once. Material for sequencing was blood. The source is a man between 18 and 29 years old in good health. The CDR3 runs from the conserved cysteine through the conserved F or W. A D gene is named only where the DNA matches it firmly. Where a row states a size, it is once, few, many or the class of an expanded clone; other rows omit it.

>.|TRBJ2-7|.|TRBV6-1
CASSNMEGSYEQYF
TGTGCCAGCAGTAATATGGAAGGCTCCTACGAGCAGTACTTC
>.|TRBJ2-5|.|TRBV4-3
CASSPRVADQETQYF
TGCGCCAGCAGCCCAAGAGTAGCAGACCAAGAGACCCAGTACTTC
>TRBD1|TRBJ1-1|.|TRBV29-1
CSVAGDRERGGSANTEAFF
TGCAGCGTTGCGGGTGACAGGGAGCGGGGAGGTAGCGCCAACACTGAAGCTTTCTTT
>TRBD1|TRBJ2-5|once|TRBV20-1
CSASKGQGALETQYF
TGCAGTGCTAGTAAAGGACAGGGGGCGTTGGAGACCCAGTACTTC
>.|TRBJ2-3|.|TRBV6-5
CASSPWPQRGTDTQYF
TGTGCCAGCAGTCCCTGGCCCCAACGGGGCACAGATACGCAGTATTTT
>.|TRBJ2-2|.|TRBV10-2
CASSVRFGELFF
TGCGCCAGCAGTGTAAGGTTCGGGGAGCTGTTTTTT
>TRBD2|TRBJ2-3|once|TRBV12-3/TRBV12-4
CASKGGLAGTDTQYF
TGTGCCAGCAAGGGGGGACTAGCGGGGACAGATACGCAGTATTTT
>.|TRBJ2-2|.|TRBV10-3
CAIKDRDYTGELFF
TGTGCCATCAAAGACCGGGACTACACCGGGGAGCTGTTTTTT
>.|TRBJ2-3|.|TRBV28
CASSSPGRLITDTQYF
TGTGCAAGCAGTTCCCCGGGGCGGCTGATCACAGATACGCAGTATTTT
>.|TRBJ2-7|few|TRBV15
CATSVGGRPYEQYF
TGTGCCACCAGCGTTGGGGGCAGACCCTACGAGCAGTACTTC
>TRBD2|TRBJ2-3|.|TRBV27
CASSWGGSTDTQYF
TGTGCCAGCAGTTGGGGGGGTAGCACAGATACGCAGTATTTT
>TRBD2|TRBJ2-3|.|TRBV12-5
CASGSGRANTDTQYF
TGTGCTAGTGGTTCCGGGAGGGCCAACACAGATACGCAGTATTTT
>.|TRBJ1-1|few|TRBV20-1
CSARDSGRPNTEAFF
TGCAGTGCTAGAGATTCGGGCAGGCCGAACACTGAAGCTTTCTTT
>TRBD1|TRBJ1-2|.|TRBV24-1
CATSDPDREGGYTF
TGTGCCACCAGTGATCCTGACAGGGAAGGGGGCTACACCTTC
>.|TRBJ1-2|.|TRBV7-2
CASSLVTGLEGYTF
TGTGCCAGCAGCTTAGTAACCGGGTTGGAGGGCTACACCTTC
>TRBD2|TRBJ2-4|.|TRBV9
CASSRRGEENIQYF
TGTGCCAGCAGCCGCCGGGGGGAGGAAAACATTCAGTACTTC
>.|TRBJ2-7|few|TRBV4-1
CASSQSPDSYEQYF
TGCGCCAGCAGCCAATCCCCGGACAGCTACGAGCAGTACTTC
>.|TRBJ1-5|.|TRBV6-5
CASSYGAPGQPQHF
TGTGCCAGCAGTTACGGGGCGCCAGGACAGCCCCAGCATTTT
>.|TRBJ1-2|.|TRBV29-1
CSVDPLNYGYTF
TGCAGCGTTGATCCACTTAACTATGGCTACACCTTC
>.|TRBJ2-7|few|TRBV2
CASSERGAWGASYEQYF
TGTGCCAGCAGTGAGAGGGGGGCGTGGGGGGCGTCCTACGAGCAGTACTTC
>.|TRBJ2-3|.|TRBV3-1
CASSPVGGDTQYF
TGTGCCAGCTCACCGGTCGGTGGAGATACGCAGTATTTT
>TRBD1|TRBJ1-2|.|TRBV7-2
CASSLRDRQGAVGYTF
TGTGCCAGCAGCTTAAGGGACCGACAGGGGGCGGTAGGCTACACCTTC
>TRBD1|TRBJ1-2|.|TRBV20-1
CSARYLDRGYGYTF
TGCAGTGCTAGATATCTCGACAGGGGGTATGGCTACACCTTC
>.|TRBJ2-7|.|TRBV12-3/TRBV12-4
CASSLGRNSYNEQYF
TGTGCCAGCAGTTTGGGGAGGAACTCCTACAATGAGCAGTACTTC
>.|TRBJ2-4|few|TRBV10-3
CAIRDPDSLAKNIQYF
TGTGCCATCAGGGACCCCGACAGCCTAGCCAAAAACATTCAGTACTTC
>.|TRBJ2-5|.|TRBV2
CASRAKGRETQYF
TGTGCCAGCAGGGCGAAGGGGCGGGAGACCCAGTACTTC
>.|TRBJ2-7|.|TRBV11-2
CASSPPRRQNFAYEQYF
TGTGCCAGCAGCCCCCCCCGGCGTCAGAACTTCGCCTACGAGCAGTACTTC
>TRBD1|TRBJ1-5|.|TRBV27
CASSQTRQGRGQPQHF
TGTGCCAGCAGTCAAACCAGACAGGGACGAGGGCAGCCCCAGCATTTT
>.|TRBJ2-7|once|TRBV29-1
CSVSRGGNAYEQYF
TGCAGCGTTTCCAGGGGGGGAAACGCCTACGAGCAGTACTTC
>TRBD2|TRBJ2-2|.|TRBV10-3
CAISGTSGSRNTGELFF
TGTGCCATCAGTGGGACTAGCGGGAGTAGGAACACCGGGGAGCTGTTTTTT
>.|TRBJ1-5|.|TRBV4-2
CASSQGIQARNQPQHF
TGTGCCAGCAGCCAAGGTATCCAGGCTAGGAATCAGCCCCAGCATTTT
>TRBD1|TRBJ1-2|.|TRBV20-1
CSAREYRDSHGYTF
TGCAGTGCTAGGGAATACCGGGACAGCCATGGCTACACCTTC
>.|TRBJ2-3|few|TRBV6-5
CASSYSTGTDTQYF
TGTGCCAGCAGTTACTCAACAGGCACAGATACGCAGTATTTT
>TRBD1|TRBJ1-5|.|TRBV6-2/TRBV6-3
CASSASQGANNQPQHF
TGTGCCAGCAGTGCATCGCAGGGGGCAAACAATCAGCCCCAGCATTTT
>.|TRBJ2-3|once|TRBV4-2
CASSQEFGNTQYF
TGTGCCAGCAGCCAAGAATTTGGGAATACGCAGTATTTT
>TRBD1|TRBJ2-5|.|TRBV25-1
CASSWDTGGQETQYF
TGTGCCAGCAGTTGGGATACAGGGGGGCAAGAGACCCAGTACTTC
>.|TRBJ1-1|.|TRBV29-1
CSALPGENTEAFF
TGCAGCGCGCTGCCAGGAGAGAACACTGAAGCTTTCTTT
>TRBD1|TRBJ2-7|.|TRBV27
CASSTQPGTAYEQYF
TGTGCCAGCAGTACCCAACCCGGGACAGCGTACGAGCAGTACTTC